This T cell receptor beta chain was retrieved from a study of control samples from healthy donors and cancer patients. Profiled with immunoSEQ multiplex PCR; TCRdb holds only in-frame clones, not every one. The sample holds tens of thousands of clones, 85% seen once. Germline CDR1 SGHAT, CDR2 FQNNGV. Trimming stripped 6 bases from V and 3 bases from J, with 9 bases between. There are 12 residues in the CDR3. The sample consisted of blood. This TCR was recovered from a man aged 35 to 55 in good health. This sequence joins TRBV11-2 and TRBJ2-7; possible D gene TRBD2, 6 bases. For the CDR3, the DNA is TGTGCCAGCAGGGAGGAGGGCTACGAGCAGTACTTC. As protein: CASREEGYEQYF.